This TCR beta chain comes out of a study of T cell responses to AZD1222 COVID-19 vaccine. For the study at large: Pooling of second doses given at about 4 or about 12 weeks was done.

Data came from immunoSEQ multiplex PCR; TCRdb stores just in-frame clones and leaves some out. In the table there are some 150,000 clones, just under 95% of which are singletons. This receptor was identified in an adult in good health. The sample in question was peripheral blood, obtained on day 0 of AZD1222 vaccination.

Here the CDR3 reads CASSPRLAGGRRSYNEQFF. The CDR3 bases are TGTGCCAGCAGCCCTCGACTAGCGGGGGGCCGACGCTCCTACAATGAGCAGTTCTTC. V and J are TRBV3-1 (or the pseudogene TRBV3-2) and TRBJ2-1; 13 nucleotides match TRBD2. Germline CDR1 LGHDT, CDR2 YNNKEL (reference sequence). The CDR3 has 19 amino acids. V dropped 4 bases and J dropped 0; count of bases not matched to a gene: 9.